One sample yielded the 28 T cell receptor beta chains listed below, sequenced in a study of cytomegalovirus exposure and HLA in healthy donors. Amplification used 60 Vbeta primers and 13 Jbeta primers. TCRdb's table, derived via immunoSEQ multiplex PCR, lists solely in-frame clones and lacks some. The sample lists about 88,000 clones, approximately 90% occurring once. The sample consisted of PBMCs. All receptors derive from a man aged 18 to 29 in good health and CMV-seronegative.

This rearrangement joins TRBV5-4 to TRBJ2-2; no clear D. V gave up 2 bases and J gave up 1 base, with 6 bases separating them. Looked up from germline, CDR1 is SGHNT and CDR2 is YYREEE (reference sequence). This CDR3 spans 14 amino acids. DNA of the CDR3: TGTGCCAGCAGCTTCGGTCTGAACACCGGGGAGCTGTTTTTT. Residues: CASSFGLNTGELFF. Full variable domain (remainder filled in from reference TRBV5-4 and TRBJ2-2): ETGVTQSPTHLIKTRGQQVTLRCSSQSGHNTVSWYQQALGQGPQFIFQYYREEENGRGNFPPRFSGLQFPNYSSELNVNALELDDSALYLCASSFGLNTGELFFGEGSRLTVL.

The chain employs TRBV6-5 and TRBJ2-7; D remains ambiguous. V shed 0 bases and J shed 3 bases, with 9 bases lying between them. Germline loops: CDR1 MNHEY, CDR2 SVGAGI. CDR3 length equals 14 residues. CDR3 coding DNA: TGTGCCAGCAGTTACTCTCCCACTAACTACGAGCAGTACTTC. Protein sequence: CASSYSPTNYEQYF.

The chain combines TRBV6-5 with TRBJ1-1; D gene ambiguous. V lost 5 bases and J 6 bases, leaving 10 bases between the germline ends. CDR3 size: 12 residues. Germline values: CDR1 MNHEY, CDR2 SVGAGI. CDR3 loop: CASSAPGAEAFF. The CDR3 DNA is TGTGCCAGCAGTGCACCCGGAGCTGAAGCTTTCTTT.

This chain links TRBV4-3 with TRBJ1-1, with 7 bases fitting TRBD1. The CDR3 length is 15 residues. Germline assignment: CDR1 LGHNA and CDR2 YSLEER. Trimming removed 4 bases from V and 7 bases from J; junction bases left unmatched: 12. The CDR3 DNA is TGCGCCAGCAGCCTCAGACAGGGAACAGGTGATGAAGCTTTCTTT. Translated: CASSLRQGTGDEAFF.

The chain is built from TRBV4-2 and TRBJ2-1; a weak D match, TRBD2 (5 bases). The V gene's germline CDR1 is LGHNA and CDR2 YNFKEQ. Trimming removed 1 base from V and 7 bases from J, with 11 bases in between. The CDR3 contains 14 residues. The DNA for the CDR3 is TGTGCCAGCAGCCAAGGGGAGCTGGAGAATGAGCAGTTCTTC. Translating gives CASSQGELENEQFF.

The DNA for the CDR3 is TGTGCCAGCATGACAATCGACAGGGGGGCTTTCGAGACCCAGTACTTC. Protein sequence: CASMTIDRGAFETQYF. This chain uses TRBV2 with TRBJ2-5; 9 bases map to TRBD1. Trimming removed 7 bases from V and 5 bases from J; junction bases left unmatched: 14. CDR3 length equals 16 residues. Germline V CDR1 and CDR2: SNHLY, FYNNEI.

This rearrangement joins TRBV7-6 to TRBJ1-1; 9 bases map to TRBD1. The CDR3 extends over 16 amino acids. V gave up 3 bases and J gave up 4 bases; unmatched junction bases: 9. Germline assignment: CDR1 SGHVS and CDR2 FNYEAQ. CDR3 sequence: CASSFPPGQGRTEAFF. CDR3 DNA sequence: TGTGCCAGCAGCTTTCCCCCGGGACAGGGCCGCACTGAAGCTTTCTTT.

The chain joins TRBV4-2 to TRBJ2-1, with D possibly being TRBD2 (6 bases). V lost 0 bases to trimming and J lost 9 bases, with 12 bases between them. There are 14 residues in the CDR3. The germline V gene encodes CDR1 LGHNA and CDR2 YNFKEQ. This CDR3 is CASSQEPRGGEQFF. The CDR3 DNA reads as TGTGCCAGCAGCCAAGAACCCCGGGGAGGTGAGCAGTTCTTC.

This clone was observed once. The chain links TRBV6-6 to TRBJ1-4; D is uncertain. Trimming shortened V by 6 bases and J by 5 bases, and 10 bases separated the two germline ends. Per germline, CDR1 MNHNY and CDR2 SVGAGI (reference sequence). CDR3 size: 13 residues. The CDR3: CASSPGPNEKLFF. As DNA, the CDR3 is TGTGCCAGCAGCCCAGGTCCAAATGAAAAACTGTTTTTT.

This CDR3 is CASSRAGSEQYF. CDR3 sequence (DNA): TGTGCCAGCAGCCGAGCGGGAAGTGAGCAGTACTTC. The chain uses TRBV5-4 and TRBJ2-7, with TRBD2 matching over 7 bases. Germline V gene lookup returns CDR1 SGHNT and CDR2 YYREEE (reference sequence). J lost 7 bases, V lost 4 bases, and 5 bases had no gene match. The CDR3 contains 12 residues.

J is TRBJ2-1 and V is TRBV29-1; 10 positions agree with TRBD2. The CDR3 runs to 14 residues. In germline, CDR1 is SQVTM, CDR2 ANQGSEA. Unmatched junction bases numbered 2, after V lost 3 bases and J lost 3 bases. The CDR3 loop is CSVDTSGIYNEQFF. CDR3 bases: TGCAGCGTTGATACTAGCGGGATCTACAATGAGCAGTTCTTC.

The V call is TRBV7-3, the J call TRBJ2-7, with D perhaps matching TRBD1 (6 bases). Germline assignment: CDR1 SGHTA and CDR2 FQGTGA. CDR3 length equals 16 residues. Deletions cut 4 bases from V and 7 bases from J, with 23 bases between. The CDR3 DNA sequence: TGTGCCAGCAGCTCCTACGGGCAGGGGACACTCGGGGAGCAGTACTTC. Protein: CASSSYGQGTLGEQYF.

The CDR3 loop reads CASSIAGSPVETQYF. The CDR3 region has the DNA TGTGCCAGTAGTATAGCCGGGTCCCCCGTCGAGACCCAGTACTTC. The V and J genes are TRBV19 and TRBJ2-5; D gene ambiguous. Trimming stripped 1 base from V and 5 bases from J, with 14 bases between. Germline V lookup: CDR1 LNHDA, CDR2 SQIVND (reference sequence). The CDR3 has 15 residues.

This chain joins TRBV7-6 and TRBJ2-1; TRBD2 is a possible D gene (6 bases). Trimming left V 5 bases short and J 9 bases short, with 17 bases between. This CDR3 comprises 14 residues. CDR1 is SGHVS and CDR2 is FNYEAQ in the germline V gene. CDR3 sequence: CASSRGTPTTEQFF. CDR3 DNA sequence: TGTGCCAGCAGCCGGGGGACGCCGACAACTGAGCAGTTCTTC. The variable domain in full, with the rest retrieved from reference TRBV7-6 and TRBJ2-1, is GAGVSQSPRYKVTKRGQDVALRCDPISGHVSLYWYRQALGQGPEFLTYFNYEAQQDKSGLPNDRFSAERPEGSISTLTIQRTEQRDSAMYRCASSRGTPTTEQFFGPGTRLTVL.

DNA of the CDR3: TGTGCCAGCTCACTCGACAGAGGAATCACTGAAGCTTTCTTT. Translating gives CASSLDRGITEAFF. This sequence joins TRBV18 and TRBJ1-1; TRBD1 might be the D (5 bases). The V and J ends lost 4 bases and 4 bases respectively, with 13 bases between them. Germline V gene sequence: CDR1 KGHSH, CDR2 LQKENI. This CDR3 is built from 14 residues.

The chain combines TRBV14 with TRBJ2-6; TRBD1 aligns across 9 bases. The CDR3 contains 19 residues. The germline gives CDR1 SGHDN, CDR2 FVKESK. The J segment lost 6 bases and the V segment lost 2 bases, leaving 14 bases of the junction unmatched. The CDR3 is CASSQWVPGTGLAANVLTF. CDR3 DNA sequence: TGTGCCAGCAGCCAATGGGTGCCCGGGACAGGGCTAGCGGCCAACGTCCTGACTTTC.

This sequence joins TRBV6-5 and TRBJ2-2, with 8 bases matching TRBD2. Unmatched junction bases numbered 7, after V lost 5 bases and J lost 5 bases. Germline V gene lookup returns CDR1 MNHEY and CDR2 SVGAGI. This CDR3 is 15 amino acids long. The CDR3 DNA sequence: TGTGCCAGCAGTCCTTTAGCGGGATATACCGGGGAGCTGTTTTTT. It encodes CASSPLAGYTGELFF.

The chain links TRBV5-4 to TRBJ2-2, with D tentatively TRBD2 (5 bases). Germline lookup yields CDR1 SGHNT and CDR2 YYREEE (reference sequence). Trimming cost V 0 bases and J 3 bases, with 15 bases left between them. The CDR3 spans 17 residues. CDR3 region: CASSLGGKLGYTGELFF. DNA for the CDR3: TGTGCCAGCAGCTTGGGAGGGAAGTTGGGATACACCGGGGAGCTGTTTTTT.

The V call is TRBV5-4, the J call TRBJ2-5; D perhaps matches TRBD1 (5 bases). The CDR3 sequence is 15 residues long. The V gene lost 4 bases and the J gene lost 3 bases, with 16 bases spanning the gap. Germline V gene sequence: CDR1 SGHNT, CDR2 YYREEE (reference sequence). The CDR3 DNA follows: TGTGCCAGCAGCCGACACCTGGGGCTAGAAGAGACCCAGTACTTC. It is translated as CASSRHLGLEETQYF.

This sequence joins TRBV2 and TRBJ2-7; TRBD2 matches 7 bases. V shed 6 bases, J shed 3 bases, and the junction held 8 bases outside the gene matches. The CDR3 totals 14 residues. Germline V CDR1 and CDR2: SNHLY, FYNNEI. This chain's CDR3 is CASRMGLAVYEQYF. The CDR3 DNA follows: TGTGCCAGCAGGATGGGGCTAGCGGTCTACGAGCAGTACTTC.

The V call is TRBV6-5, the J call TRBJ2-1, with 11 bases matching TRBD2. V dropped 5 bases and J dropped 10; count of bases not matched to a gene: 10. The CDR3 totals 15 residues. The germline V gene has CDR1 MNHEY and CDR2 SVGAGI. Written as DNA, the CDR3 is TGTGCCAGCAGTCGAACTAGCGGGAGAATGGAAGAGCAGTTCTTC. It specifies CASSRTSGRMEEQFF.

This chain joins TRBV29-1 and TRBJ2-1; TRBD2 agrees at 7 bases. The germline CDR1 and CDR2 sequences are SQVTM and ANQGSEA. The CDR3 sequence is 13 residues long. Germline trimming cut 7 bases from V and 5 bases from J; bases unmatched to any gene: 8. For the CDR3, the DNA is TGCAGCGGTGGACTAGGGGAGGACAATGAGCAGTTCTTC. This encodes CSGGLGEDNEQFF.

The rearrangement links TRBV10-3 to TRBJ2-1; TRBD2 agrees at 11 bases. The CDR3 covers 13 residues. V trimming: 9 bases; J trimming: 7 bases; junction bases outside the gene matches: 5. Germline V gene sequence: CDR1 ENHRY, CDR2 SYGVKD. As DNA, the CDR3 is TGTGCCATTGGACTAGCGGGTGCAAATGAGCAGTTCTTC. Amino acid sequence: CAIGLAGANEQFF.

The rearrangement uses TRBV28 and TRBJ1-1, with 10 bases that match TRBD1. The germline V gene encodes CDR1 MDHEN and CDR2 SYDVKM. This CDR3 is 13 amino acids long. V was clipped by 6 bases and J by 12 bases; unmatched bases: 10. The CDR3 bases are TGTGCCAGCAGCACACCACCGGGACAGGGGACTTTCTTT. This codes for CASSTPPGQGTFF.

CDR3 DNA sequence: TGTGCCAGCAGTGAAGAAGAGGGTTGGGGGGGCGGTACACGAGACCAGCATTTT. It translates to CASSEEEGWGGGTRDQHF. The rearrangement joins TRBV6-1 to TRBJ1-5, with D possibly TRBD1 on 6 matching bases. This CDR3 region has 18 residues. Trimming shortened V by 1 base and J by 12 bases, and 28 bases separated the two germline ends. Germline lookup yields CDR1 MNHNS and CDR2 SASEGT.

This clone was counted a single time. The chain combines TRBV7-6 with TRBJ2-2; 7 bases map to TRBD2. Germline lookup yields CDR1 SGHVS and CDR2 FNYEAQ. J was trimmed by 1 base and V by 5 bases; bases with no gene match: 7. The CDR3 totals 16 residues. Here the CDR3 DNA reads TGTGCCAGCAGCCTCCCGCTAGCGGTGAACACCGGGGAGCTGTTTTTT. Its translation: CASSLPLAVNTGELFF.

This chain connects TRBV6-5 to TRBJ2-7, with D maybe TRBD2 (6 bases). The CDR3 has 15 amino acids. The germline V gene has CDR1 MNHEY and CDR2 SVGAGI. The ends were cut back, 0 bases at V and 6 bases at J, with 15 bases in the middle. The CDR3 region is CASSYSMGGTPEQYF. The CDR3 coding sequence is TGTGCCAGCAGTTACTCGATGGGGGGTACCCCCGAGCAGTACTTC.

The chain combines TRBV30 with TRBJ1-5; D not certain. CDR3 length equals 13 residues. Germline assignment: CDR1 GTSNPN and CDR2 SVGIG (reference sequence). Trimming removed 3 bases at V and 3 bases at J, with 9 bases between. The CDR3 DNA reads TGTGCCTGGAGCGACGGAGACAATCAGCCCCAGCATTTT. This encodes CAWSDGDNQPQHF. Filled out from reference TRBV30 and TRBJ1-5, the complete variable domain reads SQTIHQWPATLVQPVGSPLSLECTVEGTSNPNLYWYRQAAGRGLQLLFYSVGIGQISSEVPQNLSASRPQDRQFILSSKKLLLSDSGFYLCAWSDGDNQPQHFGDGTRLSIL.